The text below deals with one TCR beta chain. This record comes from a study of blood T cell repertoires in COVID-19. The V segment lost 2 bases and the J segment 6 bases; nucleotides outside the gene matches: 6. The CDR3 consists of 14 residues. Germline CDR1 SGHRS, CDR2 YFSETQ. TCRdb's table, derived via immunoSEQ multiplex PCR, lists solely in-frame clones and lacks some. The sample consists of around 70,000 clones, roughly 74% of them appearing once. This sequence was found in a human donor in a cohort sampled during active COVID-19. Input material: peripheral blood. This chain uses TRBV5-1 with TRBJ2-3; 7 bases match TRBD1. CDR3 in amino acids: CASSFNRGRDTQYF. DNA of the CDR3: TGCGCCAGCAGCTTTAACAGGGGAAGGGATACGCAGTATTTT.